This T cell receptor beta chain is from a study of shared clonotypes between healthy human individuals. CD45RO-negative cells were positively selected for CCR7, leaving out terminally differentiated effector memory CD45RA+ cells. CDR3 length equals 13 residues. Germline assignment: CDR1 PRHDT and CDR2 FYEKMQ (reference sequence). The J segment lost 3 bases and the V segment lost 4 bases, leaving 0 bases of the junction unmatched. The run depth of the assay was deep. Method: immunoSEQ multiplex PCR; TCRdb's copy keeps in-frame clones and lacks some. The sample includes fewer than 850,000 clones, around 96% of them seen just once.

The sample was naive CD8+ T cells sorted from blood. This chain connects TRBV13 to TRBJ2-5, with 9 nucleotides matching TRBD1. The source is a man aged 25 to 40 in good health. CDR3 sequence reads: CASSWTGEETQYF. The CDR3 DNA is TGTGCCAGCAGCTGGACAGGGGAAGAGACCCAGTACTTC.